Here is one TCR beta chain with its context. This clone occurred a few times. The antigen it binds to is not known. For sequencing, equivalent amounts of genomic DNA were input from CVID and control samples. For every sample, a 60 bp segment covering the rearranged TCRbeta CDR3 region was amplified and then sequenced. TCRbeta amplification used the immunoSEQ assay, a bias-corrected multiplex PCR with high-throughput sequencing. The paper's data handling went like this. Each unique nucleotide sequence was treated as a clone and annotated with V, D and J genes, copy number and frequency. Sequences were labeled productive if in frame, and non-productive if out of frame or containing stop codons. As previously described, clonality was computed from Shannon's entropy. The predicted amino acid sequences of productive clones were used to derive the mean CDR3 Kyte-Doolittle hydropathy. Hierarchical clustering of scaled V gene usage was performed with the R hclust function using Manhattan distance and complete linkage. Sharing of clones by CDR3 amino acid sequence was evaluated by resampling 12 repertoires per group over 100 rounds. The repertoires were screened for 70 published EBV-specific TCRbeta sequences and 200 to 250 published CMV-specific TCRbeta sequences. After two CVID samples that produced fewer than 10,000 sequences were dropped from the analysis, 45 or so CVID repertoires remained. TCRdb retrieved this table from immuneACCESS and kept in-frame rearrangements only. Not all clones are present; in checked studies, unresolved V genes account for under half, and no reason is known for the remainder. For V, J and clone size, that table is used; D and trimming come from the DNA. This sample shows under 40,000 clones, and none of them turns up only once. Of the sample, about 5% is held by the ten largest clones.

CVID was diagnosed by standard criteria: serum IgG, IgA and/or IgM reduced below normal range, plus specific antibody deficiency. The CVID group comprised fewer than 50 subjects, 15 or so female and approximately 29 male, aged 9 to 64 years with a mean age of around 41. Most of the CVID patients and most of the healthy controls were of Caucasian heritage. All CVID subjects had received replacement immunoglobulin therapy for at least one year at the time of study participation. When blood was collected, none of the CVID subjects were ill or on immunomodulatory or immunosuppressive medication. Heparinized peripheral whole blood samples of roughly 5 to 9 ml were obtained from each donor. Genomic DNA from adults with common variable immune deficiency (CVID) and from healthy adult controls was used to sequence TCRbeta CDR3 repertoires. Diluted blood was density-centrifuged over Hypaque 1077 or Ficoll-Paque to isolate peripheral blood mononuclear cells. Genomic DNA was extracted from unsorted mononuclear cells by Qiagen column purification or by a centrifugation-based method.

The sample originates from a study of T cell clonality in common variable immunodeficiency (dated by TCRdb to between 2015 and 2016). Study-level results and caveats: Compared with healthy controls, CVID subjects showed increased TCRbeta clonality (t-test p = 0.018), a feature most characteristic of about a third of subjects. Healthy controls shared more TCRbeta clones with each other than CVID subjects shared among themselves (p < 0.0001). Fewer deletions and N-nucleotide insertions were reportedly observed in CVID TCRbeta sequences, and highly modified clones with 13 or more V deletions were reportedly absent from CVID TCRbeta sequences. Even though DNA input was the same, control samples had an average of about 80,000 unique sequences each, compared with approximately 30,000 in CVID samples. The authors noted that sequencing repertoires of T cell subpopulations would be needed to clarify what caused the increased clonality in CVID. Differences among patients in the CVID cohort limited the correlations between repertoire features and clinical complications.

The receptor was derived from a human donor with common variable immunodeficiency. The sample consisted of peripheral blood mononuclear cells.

The CDR3 reads CASSWRGSSDGYTF. CDR3 DNA, as far as it was read: TGTGCCAGCAGCTGGCGGGGCTCCTCTGATGGC. Recombination linked TRBV7-2 to TRBJ1-2; TRBD1 is a weak D gene call, 5 bases matching. Sequencing ends 3 residues short of the CDR3 end; the germline J gene provides the rest. The CDR3 holds 14 amino acids from the cysteine to the phenylalanine. Sequencing covers 33 bases of the CDR3, shown here with the frame starting at base 1. Between the V and J ends, shortened by 4 bases and 6 bases respectively, the junction contains 15 bases. As encoded in the germline V gene, CDR1 is SGHTA while CDR2 is FQGNSA.